Below, 5 T cell receptor beta chains from the same sample are listed, as sequenced in a study of blood T cell repertoires in COVID-19. Produced via immunoSEQ multiplex PCR; TCRdb's table is partial and in-frame only. The table records some 330,000 clones, around 86% of them present only once. Sequencing input: PBMCs or T cells enriched from blood (not recorded which). These TCRs come from a woman aged 50 to 65 who had recovered from COVID-19.

The chain links TRBV4-3 to TRBJ1-1; D gene ambiguous. The CDR3 is made up of 18 amino acids. Deletions cut 0 bases from V and 0 bases from J, with 17 bases between. Germline CDR1 and CDR2: LGHNA and YSLEER. The CDR3 region is CASSQDLGLMMMNTEAFF. As DNA, the CDR3 is TGCGCCAGCAGCCAAGATCTTGGACTGATGATGATGAACACTGAAGCTTTCTTT.

CDR3 sequence: CASSQDGTGYGYTF. For the CDR3, the DNA is TGCGCCAGCAGCCAAGACGGGACAGGGTATGGCTACACCTTC. The rearrangement uses TRBV4-3 and TRBJ1-2, with 9 bases lining up with TRBD1. Germline CDR1 reads LGHNA; CDR2 reads YSLEER. This CDR3 spans 14 amino acids. V lost 0 bases and J lost 5; bases outside the gene matches: 1.

The chain recombines TRBV5-6 with TRBJ2-1; 9 bases are shared with TRBD2. The V and J ends lost 5 bases and 8 bases, in that order; junction bases with no gene match: 5. The germline V gene encodes CDR1 SGHDT and CDR2 YYEEEE. The CDR3 is made up of 13 amino acids. DNA of the CDR3: TGTGCCAGCAGGGGGATAGCGGGAGATGAGCAGTTCTTC. The encoded protein is CASRGIAGDEQFF.

The chain recombines TRBV13 with TRBJ2-1, with no clear D. Germline CDR1 reads PRHDT; CDR2 reads FYEKMQ (reference sequence). The CDR3 is 15 residues long. V lost 1 base and J 3 bases, leaving 10 bases between the germline ends. The CDR3 nucleotides read TGTGCCAGCAGCTTAGTTTTCCTAGACTACAATGAGCAGTTCTTC. Encoded protein: CASSLVFLDYNEQFF.

The rearrangement joins TRBV19 to TRBJ2-2, with 11 bases matching TRBD2. The CDR3 has 24 amino acids. V shed 5 bases, J shed 1 base, and the junction held 27 bases outside the gene matches. Germline CDR1 LNHDA, CDR2 SQIVND (reference sequence). CDR3 nucleotides: TGTGCCAGTAGTTCCACCCGTGGGGCTAGCGGGAGGACAGAGAACCGGAGGAACACCGGGGAGCTGTTTTTT. It is translated as CASSSTRGASGRTENRRNTGELFF.